The next 14 T cell receptor beta chains were all read from a single sample in a study of Graves' ophthalmopathy and Graves' hyperthyroidism. Amplification of the TCR beta CDR3 regions used RNA transcripts (as template). Investigators did first-round RT-PCR with HTBI primers, then second-round multiplex PCR. TCRdb ran MiXCR on the multiplex PCR reads and lists one entry per CDR3 protein. The sample records around 400,000 distinct CDR3 sequences, 18% being singletons. Input material: peripheral blood. These TCRs come from a young woman with Graves' ophthalmopathy.

This clonotype came up many times. V is TRBV11-2 and J is TRBJ2-7; D possibly corresponds to TRBD2 (6 bases). This CDR3 has 16 amino acids. The germline V gene encodes CDR1 SGHAT and CDR2 FQNNGV. V was cut by 4 bases and J by 3 bases, with 19 bases left in between. CDR3 coding DNA: TGTGCCAGCAGCTCCCCGTTTCGGGGGTCCCTCTACGAGCAGTACTTC. Protein: CASSSPFRGSLYEQYF.

This clonotype was detected ten times or more. In DNA, the CDR3 is TGTGCCAGCAGTACCCCGGGAAGACAGTATGGCTACACCTTC. Translation: CASSTPGRQYGYTF. This sequence joins TRBV12-3 or TRBV12-4 and TRBJ1-2; possible D gene TRBD1, 5 bases. With 5 bases removed from V and 5 bases from J, the gap between germline ends came to 15 bases. This CDR3 is 14 amino acids long.

This clonotype appeared many times. The chain has TRBV6-2 or TRBV6-3 and TRBJ1-1; 7 bases align to TRBD1. Germline V gives CDR1 MNHEY, CDR2 SVGEGT. V lost 6 bases and J lost 11; bases outside the gene matches: 12. The CDR3 extends over 13 amino acids. The DNA of the CDR3 is TGTGCCAGCAGCCCTCTGGACAGGTATTTGGCTTTCTTT. It translates to CASSPLDRYLAFF.

This clonotype was seen more than once but under ten times. V is TRBV12-3 or TRBV12-4 and J is TRBJ2-7; the match to TRBD2 covers 11 bases. With V trimmed by 7 bases and J by 2 bases, 16 bases remained unmatched. CDR3 length: 18 amino acids. The CDR3 is CASNWGTLLAGEPYEQYF. The CDR3 bases are TGTGCCAGCAATTGGGGGACATTACTAGCGGGAGAACCCTACGAGCAGTACTTC.

Ten or more counts support this clonotype. The chain combines TRBV28 with TRBJ2-7, with D perhaps given as TRBD1 or TRBD2 (5 bases each). CDR1 is MDHEN, CDR2 SYDVKM, per germline. V was cut by 4 bases and J by 7 bases, with 14 bases left in between. This CDR3 is built from 13 residues. The CDR3 spells CASSWRLGGEQYF. CDR3 sequence (DNA): TGTGCCAGCAGTTGGCGCCTTGGGGGAGAGCAGTACTTC.

This clonotype was counted ten times or more. The genes are TRBV5-8 and TRBJ1-1, with unresolved D. Germline-derived CDR1 and CDR2 are SGHTS and YDEGEE. The CDR3 consists of 12 residues. V was shortened by 0 bases and J by 11 bases, with 11 bases between the two germline ends. The CDR3 region is CASSLGRLAAFF. Here the CDR3 DNA reads TGTGCCAGCAGCTTGGGGCGGCTGGCTGCTTTCTTT.

The table lists this clonotype with a few counts. This likely comes from a read error, as the CDR3 has no conserved phenylalanine or tryptophan at its end. The CDR3 sequence is CASSLGSAYEQYY. The CDR3 nucleotides are TGTGCCAGCAGCTTAGGATCAGCCTACGAGCAGTACTAC. J is TRBJ2-7 and V is TRBV7-9; D is unresolved. The CDR3 extends over 13 amino acids. Trimming stripped 1 base from V and 2 bases from J, with 6 bases between. Looked up from germline, CDR1 is SEHNR and CDR2 is FQNEAQ (reference sequence).

This clonotype was observed a handful of times. This sequence joins TRBV12-3 or TRBV12-4 and TRBJ1-1; D might be TRBD1 (5 bases). Trimming stripped 6 bases from V and 7 bases from J, with 12 bases between. This CDR3 is 12 amino acids long. CDR3 region: CASRIWDGEAFF. Written as DNA, the CDR3 is TGTGCCAGCAGAATATGGGACGGTGAAGCTTTCTTT.

This clonotype has a count of ten or more. V gene TRBV7-9 combines with J gene TRBJ2-7, with D maybe TRBD2 (5 bases). CDR1 is SEHNR, CDR2 FQNEAQ, per germline (reference sequence). The CDR3 extends over 15 amino acids. Between the trimmed V and J ends, which lost 1 base and 2 bases, there was a span of 12 bases. The CDR3 loop is CASSLGSGLTYEQYF. The CDR3 nucleotides read TGTGCCAGCAGCTTAGGGTCAGGACTCACCTACGAGCAGTACTTC.

This clonotype was recorded at least ten times. The V gene is TRBV3-1, the J gene TRBJ1-1; D is uncertain. CDR3 length equals 12 residues. Germline lookup yields CDR1 LGHDT and CDR2 YNNKEL (reference sequence). With 1 base removed from V and 1 base from J, the gap between germline ends came to 1 base. CDR3 amino acids: CASSQANTEAFF. CDR3 nucleotides: TGTGCCAGCAGCCAAGCGAACACTGAAGCTTTCTTT.

This rearrangement joins TRBV12-3 or TRBV12-4 to TRBJ1-1; D uncertain. The CDR3 loop spans 11 amino acids. The germline V and J ends were trimmed by 4 bases and 6 bases, with 6 bases remaining between them. Written as DNA, the CDR3 is TGTGCCAGCAGTTCCTTAGCTGAAGCTTTCTTT. This encodes CASSSLAEAFF.

This clonotype was detected ten times or more. The V gene is TRBV20-1, the J gene TRBJ2-5; 10 bases fit TRBD1. The CDR3 consists of 14 residues. Germline lookup yields CDR1 DFQATT and CDR2 SNEGSKA (reference sequence). The V segment lost 3 bases and the J segment 3 bases; nucleotides outside the gene matches: 4. CDR3 sequence reads: CSASTGTGEETQYF. CDR3 sequence (DNA): TGCAGTGCTAGTACCGGGACAGGGGAAGAGACCCAGTACTTC.

This clonotype was detected ten times or more. This sequence joins TRBV5-1 and TRBJ1-2, with 7 bases fitting TRBD1. The CDR3 length is 14 residues. The trim removed 4 bases at V and 5 bases at J, leaving 8 bases unmatched. Germline values: CDR1 SGHRS, CDR2 YFSETQ. CDR3 in DNA: TGCGCCAGCAGCCTACAGGGGCGCGGGTATGGCTACACCTTC. Protein: CASSLQGRGYGYTF.

The V gene is TRBV20-1, the J gene TRBJ1-2; no definite D call. V was pared by 1 base and J by 3 bases, with 6 bases between. This CDR3 is 12 amino acids long. Looked up from germline, CDR1 is DFQATT and CDR2 is SNEGSKA (reference sequence). This chain's CDR3 is CSARVRDYGYTF. In DNA, the CDR3 is TGCAGTGCTAGAGTTAGAGACTATGGCTACACCTTC.